The TCR beta chain described here comes from a study of blood T cell repertoires in COVID-19. This CDR3 spans 12 amino acids. Deletions cut 1 base from V and 3 bases from J, with 4 bases between. Per germline, CDR1 SGHTA and CDR2 FQGNSA. Original processing methods: Quantification of nucleated cells was approximated via reference gene primer amplification. The method was immunoSEQ multiplex PCR; TCRdb's version includes in-frame clones alone and lacks a portion of them. The V and J calls and the clone size are those of that table, but D and trimming were determined from the DNA. This table holds 20,000 to 30,000 clones, 70% to 90% found once.

The sequence came from a man between 65 and 85 years old with acute or convalescent COVID-19. Sample: peripheral blood. This rearrangement joins TRBV7-2 to TRBJ2-7; no reliable D call. CDR3 in amino acids: CASSLVVYEQYF. In DNA form, the CDR3 reads TGTGCCAGCAGCTTAGTAGTCTACGAGCAGTACTTC.